This entry features one TCR beta chain sequence. The sample holds many counts of this clonotype. The antigen it binds to is not known. Base qualities are not at hand, and no much larger clone is one base apart. In the ophthalmopathy patients, disease was moderately to severely active, with a Clinical Activity Score of 3 or more, a NOSPECS grade of 4 or more, and a duration of less than 3 months. Patients with uncontrolled infections, other autoimmune diseases, pregnancy or lactation were excluded. Diagnoses were established on the basis of clinical symptoms, serum thyroxine and TRAb, thyroid ultrasound, and orbital computed tomography. PBMCs were separated from about 10 ml of fresh peripheral blood using Ficoll-Paque density gradient centrifugation. Total RNA was extracted using Trizol reagent, and RNA quality was assessed on an Agilent 2100 Bioanalyzer. The data derive from a study of T cells in Graves' hyperthyroidism and ophthalmopathy (dated by TCRdb to the late 2010s). At the level of the whole study: Peripheral blood samples were taken at the time of initial diagnosis, prior to any treatment. A discovery cohort of about 95 patients, roughly 40 with Graves' ophthalmopathy and 57 with stable Graves' hyperthyroidism, was used to find distinguishing TCR V-J signatures. Whether ophthalmopathy could be predicted prospectively was tested in an independent validation cohort made up of 18 hyperthyroidism patients plus 17 patients who later progressed to ophthalmopathy. For training and testing, the approximately 92 patients in the discovery cohort were randomly divided in a 7:3 ratio. The study also compared thyroid tissue and blood T-cell repertoires from a handful of Graves' hyperthyroidism patients. Once sampling was done, hyperthyroidism patients were given methimazole at a starting dose of 30 mg daily, whereas ophthalmopathy patients were given high-dose intravenous methylprednisolone. According to the paper, TCR Vbeta CDR3 sequencing was carried out on roughly 130 peripheral blood samples, which came from approximately 43 ophthalmopathy, around 75 hyperthyroidism and some 17 progressor patients.

Measured from the cysteine to the phenylalanine, the CDR3 is 13 residues long. Only the CDR3 DNA stays, 39 bases, in frame from base 1. Trimming costs V 7 bases and J 7 bases, and their ends lie 16 bases apart. The germline V gene (reference sequence) provides CDR1 MNHEY and CDR2 SMNVEV. General study outcomes and caveats: Most expanded thyroid clonotypes (frequency above 0.001) were also detected in blood, suggesting blood repertoires may reflect thyroid immune responses. No statistical method was used to fix the sample size in advance, and group allocation was not hidden from the investigators. A model built on a 13 V-J signature distinguished ophthalmopathy from stable hyperthyroidism, reaching around 90% sensitivity and 81.08% specificity in cross-validation and 80%/75% in testing. In validation, the model predicted progression to ophthalmopathy with approximately 71% sensitivity and 72% to 75% specificity, a median of roughly seven months before onset.

The TCR beta CDR3 regions were amplified from RNA transcripts. The first round of RT-PCR for the TCR CDR3 was performed with the HTBI primer set and the Qiagen OneStep RT-PCR kit. Libraries were constructed in a second round of multiplex PCR, after which size selection and purification were performed. The libraries were sequenced on an Illumina HiSeq2000 using paired-end 100 bp reads. Per the original workflow: SOAPnuke was used to process the raw data, with reads discarded if the reads contained adapters or uncalled bases, had a mean Phred below 15, or lacked an exact constant-primer or identifier match. COPE v1.2.5 was used to merge high-quality paired reads, and clonotypes were defined as unique nucleotide sequences. MiTCR v1.1 was used to align clonotypes to the IMGT TRBV, TRBD and TRBJ reference segments. Only V-J combinations with frequency above 0.0001, covering about 99% of repertoires, were analysed. The TCS score was defined as the ratio of F50 (clonal expansion) to E x V (chaos), calculated using BLOSUM62-based TCRdist between CDR3 peptides within each V-J. Welch's t-statistics and random forest reduced fewer than 600 V-J features to fewer than 15, which were used in a naive Bayes classifier (R e1071). TCRdb passed the public sequencing reads through fastp at Q25 and MiXCR, retaining productive beta sequences. Entries that share a CDR3 protein sequence are merged under the most common genes and DNA. The V and J calls shown here were made by TCRdb, not taken from the authors' results. The table for this sample lists roughly 520,000 distinct CDR3 sequences; approximately 24% of them were counted only once. The ten top clones hold over 9% of the sample.

The sample taken for sequencing was blood. This TCR came from a woman aged 30 to 39 with Graves' ophthalmopathy. The sequence is built from TRBV27 and TRBJ1-2; D gene: possibly TRBD1, on 5 matching bases. This receptor carries the CDR3 CASMSVVGVGYTF. The base sequence is TGTGCCAGCATGTCCGTTGTAGGGGTTGGCTACACCTTC.